These 26 T cell receptor beta chains originate from one sample sequenced in a study of cytomegalovirus exposure and HLA in healthy donors. PCR primers comprised 60 Vbeta and 13 Jbeta primers. Sequenced by immunoSEQ multiplex PCR; TCRdb stores in-frame clones only, minus some. The data contain 100,000 to 150,000 clones, over 80% of them seen just once; the ten biggest clones take up roughly 1.2%. Sequencing was carried out using PBMCs. These receptors were taken from a boy between 5 and 17 years old in good health and CMV-seronegative.

This clone turned up a few times. V gene TRBV11-2 combines with J gene TRBJ2-1; D may be TRBD2 (7 bases). This CDR3 is 18 amino acids long. V lost 1 base and J lost 9, with 25 bases in between. Looked up from germline, CDR1 is SGHAT and CDR2 is FQNNGV. This chain's CDR3 is CASSLVAGGAGEGGEQFF. The CDR3 DNA sequence: TGTGCCAGCAGCTTAGTCGCCGGTGGGGCGGGAGAGGGGGGTGAGCAGTTCTTC.

This clone was recorded a few times. The chain uses TRBV5-6 and TRBJ1-1; 10 bases fit TRBD1. V shed 5 bases, J shed 3 bases, and the junction held 10 bases outside the gene matches. Germline CDR1 and CDR2: SGHDT and YYEEEE. The CDR3 runs 16 residues. CDR3 sequence reads: CASSFSGTGVDTEAFF. In DNA, the CDR3 is TGTGCCAGCAGTTTCTCCGGGACAGGGGTGGACACTGAAGCTTTCTTT. The full variable domain, its missing parts supplied by reference TRBV5-6 and TRBJ1-1, is DAGVTQSPTHLIKTRGQQVTLRCSPKSGHDTVSWYQQALGQGPQFIFQYYEEEERQRGNFPDRFSGHQFPNYSSELNVNALLLGDSALYLCASSFSGTGVDTEAFFGQGTRLTVV.

There are a few counts of this clone. The chain couples TRBV7-9 to TRBJ1-1; tentative D call: TRBD1 (5 bases). The CDR3 loop spans 13 amino acids. Germline V gives CDR1 SEHNR, CDR2 FQNEAQ (reference sequence). The germline V and J ends were trimmed by 0 bases and 4 bases, with 6 bases remaining between them. CDR3 coding DNA: TGTGCCAGCAGCTTAGCAGGGGCCACTGAAGCTTTCTTT. Residues: CASSLAGATEAFF.

This clone was seen once. The rearrangement links TRBV30 to TRBJ2-5; 8 bases are a match to TRBD1. The assigned J gene may be wrong: the sequence end matches TRBJ2-7 better. Germline V gene lookup returns CDR1 GTSNPN and CDR2 SVGIG (reference sequence). CDR3 length: 16 amino acids. CDR3 in amino acids: CAWKLDRGPSTYEQYF. The CDR3 bases are TGTGCCTGGAAACTTGACAGGGGCCCTTCGACCTACGAGCAGTACTTC.

The chain couples TRBV2 to TRBJ2-1; 12 positions agree with TRBD2. Germline V gives CDR1 SNHLY, CDR2 FYNNEI. The CDR3 spans 15 residues. With V trimmed by 7 bases and J by 5 bases, 6 bases remained unmatched. This CDR3 reads CASIETSGSHNEQFF. Written as DNA, the CDR3 is TGTGCCAGCATAGAGACTAGCGGGAGCCACAATGAGCAGTTCTTC.

The V gene is TRBV15, the J gene TRBJ2-1, with a possible D match to TRBD2 (6 bases). Germline loops: CDR1 LNHNV, CDR2 YYDKDF (reference sequence). The V end lost 0 bases, the J end lost 7 bases, and 7 bases lay between the germline ends. The CDR3 sequence is 13 residues long. CDR3 region: CATSRDSGNEQFF. As DNA, the CDR3 is TGTGCCACCAGCAGAGATAGCGGAAATGAGCAGTTCTTC. Complete variable domain (other parts from reference TRBV15 and TRBJ2-1): DAMVIQNPRYQVTQFGKPVTLSCSQTLNHNVMYWYQQKSSQAPKLLFHYYDKDFNNEADTPDNFQSRRPNTSFCFLDIRSPGLGDTAMYLCATSRDSGNEQFFGPGTRLTVL.

The chain recombines TRBV6-5 with TRBJ2-1; TRBD2 aligns across 7 bases. This CDR3 is 15 amino acids long. From germline, CDR1 is MNHEY and CDR2 SVGAGI. V shed 4 bases, J shed 5 bases, and the junction held 8 bases outside the gene matches. The CDR3 nucleotides are TGTGCCAGCAGTTCGACTAGCCCGCCCGACAATGAGCAGTTCTTC. Its protein product is CASSSTSPPDNEQFF.

The chain links TRBV5-4 to TRBJ2-3, with D maybe TRBD1 (6 bases). This CDR3 has 16 residues. Germline values: CDR1 SGHNT, CDR2 YYREEE (reference sequence). Between the trimmed V and J ends, which lost 4 bases and 0 bases, there was a span of 15 bases. In DNA form, the CDR3 reads TGTGCCAGCAGCCCCAGGGGTCCTACTAGCACAGATACGCAGTATTTT. This sequence encodes CASSPRGPTSTDTQYF.

The chain is built from TRBV5-1 and TRBJ2-7; D call uncertain. Trimming pared 0 bases from V and 3 bases from J, leaving 10 bases between. The CDR3 contains 14 residues. Germline values: CDR1 SGHRS, CDR2 YFSETQ. The CDR3: CASSLDAIYYEQYF. The CDR3 bases are TGCGCCAGCAGCTTGGACGCTATTTACTACGAGCAGTACTTC.

The V gene is TRBV25-1, the J gene TRBJ2-5, with a tentative D call TRBD2 (5 bases). The DNA end is a closer match to TRBJ2-7, so the J assignment may be wrong. In germline, CDR1 is MGHDK, CDR2 SYGVNS. This CDR3 has 14 amino acids. The CDR3 nucleotides are TGTGCCAGCAGTCGTGGGGAGATTAGCTACGAGCAGTACTTC. Translating gives CASSRGEISYEQYF.

This clone has more than one count but fewer than ten. CDR3: CASSHLTSSSTNEQYF. In nucleotides, the CDR3 is TGCGCCAGCAGCCATCTGACTAGCTCTTCTACTAACGAGCAGTACTTC. The V and J genes are TRBV4-1 and TRBJ2-7, with 7 bases aligning to TRBD2. The CDR3 extends over 16 amino acids. The V gene's germline CDR1 is MGHRA and CDR2 YSYEKL. V lost 3 bases, J lost 5 bases, and 13 bases stayed unmatched.

The chain has TRBV5-4 and TRBJ2-2; 7 bases are shared with TRBD1. The V gene's germline CDR1 is SGHNT and CDR2 YYREEE (reference sequence). The V segment lost 0 bases and the J segment 4 bases; nucleotides outside the gene matches: 3. This CDR3 contains 15 residues. The CDR3 coding sequence is TGTGCCAGCAGCTTGGAGCCAGGGGGCACCGGGGAGCTGTTTTTT. Translating it yields CASSLEPGGTGELFF.

V and J are TRBV2 and TRBJ2-7, with TRBD1 as a possible D gene (5 bases). V shed 3 bases and J shed 5 bases, with 11 bases lying between them. The CDR3 is 13 amino acids. From germline, CDR1 is SNHLY and CDR2 FYNNEI. The CDR3 nucleotides are TGTGCCAGCAGTGAGGTGGGGCCCGACGAGCAGTACTTC. Translation gives CASSEVGPDEQYF.

The gene calls are TRBV25-1 and TRBJ2-3; no clear D. The CDR3 totals 12 residues. The germline V gene has CDR1 MGHDK and CDR2 SYGVNS. Deletions cut 7 bases from V and 9 bases from J, with 14 bases between. Here the CDR3 reads CASNDDPETQYF. The DNA for the CDR3 is TGTGCCAGCAACGACGACCCGGAGACGCAGTATTTT. Variable domain in full (rest from reference TRBV25-1 and TRBJ2-3): EADIYQTPRYLVIGTGKKITLECSQTMGHDKMYWYQQDPGMELHLIHYSYGVNSTEKGDLSSESTVSRIRTEHFPLTLESARPSHTSQYLCASNDDPETQYFGPGTRLTVL.

V and J are TRBV29-1 and TRBJ2-3; 14 bases match TRBD2. Germline V CDR1 and CDR2: SQVTM, ANQGSEA. This CDR3 is 18 amino acids long. V was pared by 7 bases and J by 3 bases, with 15 bases of the junction left unmatched. The CDR3 DNA reads TGCAGCGCTAGGACGGTGACTAGCGGGAGGGCCAGGACAGATACGCAGTATTTT. It codes for CSARTVTSGRARTDTQYF.

The V call is TRBV28, the J call TRBJ1-5; 8 positions agree with TRBD1. Germline values: CDR1 MDHEN, CDR2 SYDVKM. Unmatched junction bases numbered 13, after V lost 9 bases and J lost 9 bases. The CDR3 totals 14 residues. The CDR3 reads CASQGARVGLPQHF. In nucleotides, the CDR3 is TGTGCCAGTCAGGGGGCGAGGGTGGGGTTGCCCCAGCATTTT.

The V call is TRBV5-4, the J call TRBJ2-1; tentative D call: TRBD2 (5 bases). This CDR3 contains 15 residues. With 0 bases removed from V and 5 bases from J, the gap between germline ends came to 12 bases. Germline V gene sequence: CDR1 SGHNT, CDR2 YYREEE (reference sequence). The CDR3 reads CASSLAYGLNNEQFF. The DNA for the CDR3 is TGTGCCAGCAGCTTGGCCTATGGACTTAACAATGAGCAGTTCTTC.

V gene TRBV5-6 combines with J gene TRBJ2-7; the match to TRBD1 covers 11 bases. Per germline, CDR1 SGHDT and CDR2 YYEEEE. V was pared by 4 bases and J by 3 bases, with 6 bases of the junction left unmatched. This CDR3 contains 15 residues. The CDR3 bases are TGTGCCAGCAGCCCCGGGGGGACAGGGGGCTACGAGCAGTACTTC. This codes for CASSPGGTGGYEQYF. The full variable domain, with the rest looked up from reference TRBV5-6 and TRBJ2-7, is DAGVTQSPTHLIKTRGQQVTLRCSPKSGHDTVSWYQQALGQGPQFIFQYYEEEERQRGNFPDRFSGHQFPNYSSELNVNALLLGDSALYLCASSPGGTGGYEQYFGPGTRLTVT.

V gene TRBV7-2 combines with J gene TRBJ2-3; 8 bases map to TRBD2. CDR1 and CDR2 (germline): SGHTA, FQGNSA. The trim removed 4 bases at V and 2 bases at J, leaving 8 bases unmatched. The CDR3 sequence is 16 residues long. CDR3 DNA: TGTGCCAGCAGCTCCCGTAGCGGGACCTACACAGATACGCAGTATTTT. Translating it yields CASSSRSGTYTDTQYF.

This chain uses TRBV2 with TRBJ1-1; tentative D call: TRBD1 (6 bases). The CDR3 is made up of 15 amino acids. The V end was cut by 4 bases, the J end by 0 bases, with 12 bases between. Germline CDR1 is SNHLY and CDR2 is FYNNEI. The CDR3 DNA is TGTGCCAGCAGTGTAGGGGGGGCCATGAACACTGAAGCTTTCTTT. Its translation: CASSVGGAMNTEAFF.

The gene calls are TRBV5-6 and TRBJ2-3; D is unclear. Trimming took off 0 bases at V and 0 bases at J, with 8 bases between the two ends. This CDR3 is built from 15 residues. CDR1 and CDR2 from the germline V gene are SGHDT and YYEEEE. This chain's CDR3 is CASSLGASSTDTQYF. For the CDR3, the DNA is TGTGCCAGCAGCTTGGGGGCCTCTAGCACAGATACGCAGTATTTT. Full variable domain (rest looked up from reference TRBV5-6 and TRBJ2-3): DAGVTQSPTHLIKTRGQQVTLRCSPKSGHDTVSWYQQALGQGPQFIFQYYEEEERQRGNFPDRFSGHQFPNYSSELNVNALLLGDSALYLCASSLGASSTDTQYFGPGTRLTVL.

The chain links TRBV2 to TRBJ2-1; 11 nucleotides match TRBD2. With V trimmed by 4 bases and J by 8 bases, 10 bases remained unmatched. This CDR3 has 16 amino acids. Germline V gives CDR1 SNHLY, CDR2 FYNNEI. CDR3: CASSGASGRLSDEQFF. The CDR3 DNA is TGTGCCAGCAGTGGGGCTAGCGGGAGGTTATCGGATGAGCAGTTCTTC.

On this clone itself: The CDR3 ends on some other residue instead of the conserved phenylalanine or tryptophan, so this is likely a read error. The DNA is left out, because the CDR3 cannot be placed on it with certainty; the CDR3 is given as TCRdb lists it. This sequence joins TRBV4-2 and TRBJ2-7; the D call in the table, TRBD2, was not verified against the DNA. The CDR3 sequence runs 12 residues, both termini included. In germline, CDR1 is LGHNA, CDR2 YNFKEQ. CDR3 in amino acids: CASSQGRRSKRP.

The rearrangement uses TRBV11-2 and TRBJ2-7, with 8 bases fitting TRBD2. Per the germline V gene, CDR1 is SGHAT and CDR2 is FQNNGV. The CDR3 is 16 residues long. V shed 5 bases, J shed 5 bases, and the junction held 14 bases outside the gene matches. CDR3 DNA sequence: TGTGCCAGCAGCAAGGGATTGAGCGGGAGTAGTGACGAGCAGTACTTC. Translation gives CASSKGLSGSSDEQYF. Variable domain in full (rest from reference TRBV11-2 and TRBJ2-7): EAGVAQSPRYKIIEKRQSVAFWCNPISGHATLYWYQQILGQGPKLLIQFQNNGVVDDSQLPKDRFSAERLKGVDSTLKIQPAKLEDSAVYLCASSKGLSGSSDEQYFGPGTRLTVT.

The chain uses TRBV2 and TRBJ2-1; 13 nucleotides line up with TRBD2. This CDR3 is 16 amino acids long. Trimming at V came to 6 bases and at J to 9 bases, leaving 11 bases not matched to a gene. Germline assignment: CDR1 SNHLY and CDR2 FYNNEI. CDR3 nucleotide sequence: TGTGCCAGCAGGGCGATCTTACTAGCGGGAGGGGGTGAGCAGTTCTTC. It codes for CASRAILLAGGGEQFF.

This chain joins TRBV11-3 and TRBJ1-3; D is uncertain. This CDR3 is built from 19 residues. Trimming left V 2 bases short and J 4 bases short, with 24 bases between. Germline assignment: CDR1 SGHNT and CDR2 YENEEA. The CDR3 DNA reads TGTGCCAGCAGCTTATATAGGGCGGGAATCCTATCGGCAGGAAACACCATATATTTT. This sequence encodes CASSLYRAGILSAGNTIYF.